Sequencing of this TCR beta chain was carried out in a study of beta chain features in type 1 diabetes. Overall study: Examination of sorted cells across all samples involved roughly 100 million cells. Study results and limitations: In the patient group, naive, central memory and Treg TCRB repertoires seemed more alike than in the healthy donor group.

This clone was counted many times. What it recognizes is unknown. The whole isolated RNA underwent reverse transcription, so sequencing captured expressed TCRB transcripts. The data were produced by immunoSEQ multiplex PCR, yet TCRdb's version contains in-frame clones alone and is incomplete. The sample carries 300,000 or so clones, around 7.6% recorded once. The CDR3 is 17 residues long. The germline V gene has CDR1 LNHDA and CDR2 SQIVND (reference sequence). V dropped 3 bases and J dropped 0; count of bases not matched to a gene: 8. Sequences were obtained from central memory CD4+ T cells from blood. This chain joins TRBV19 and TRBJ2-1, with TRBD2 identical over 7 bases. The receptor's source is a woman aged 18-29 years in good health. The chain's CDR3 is CASSMSGIGSSYNEQFF. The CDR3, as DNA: TGTGCCAGTAGTATGAGCGGGATTGGGAGCTCCTACAATGAGCAGTTCTTC.